The T cell receptor (beta chain) under discussion was sequenced for a study of blood T cell repertoires in COVID-19. Original analysis: Estimated nucleated cell counts came from reference gene primer amplification. Data came from immunoSEQ multiplex PCR; TCRdb stores just in-frame clones and leaves some out. The V and J calls and clone size come from that table; D and trimming were worked out from the DNA. The table shows 250,000 to 300,000 clones, with approximately 77% occurring only once. The germline V gene has CDR1 MDHEN and CDR2 SYDVKM. The junction had 4 bases not matched to a gene; V was cut back by 1 base and J by 0 bases. The CDR3 spans 16 residues.

The clonotype originates from a young woman with acute or convalescent COVID-19. The chain has TRBV28 and TRBJ2-3; TRBD1 matches at 7 bases. The sample consisted of peripheral blood. The CDR3 region is CASSLLGQQSTDTQYF. Written as DNA, the CDR3 is TGTGCCAGCAGTTTATTGGGACAGCAAAGCACAGATACGCAGTATTTT.